The T cell receptor beta chain described here comes from a study of blood T cell repertoires in COVID-19. Study-wide context: COVID-19 samples, acute and convalescent, were from the United States, Italy and Spain. PBMCs, B-cell-depleted T cells, or T cells provided the cDNA or gDNA that made up the material.

Original processing methods: The authors estimated nucleated cell counts from reference gene primer amplification. TCRdb's table, derived via immunoSEQ multiplex PCR, lists solely in-frame clones and lacks some. V and J calls and clone size are given by that table; D and trimming were obtained from the DNA. The data contain under 200,000 clones, about four fifths of them singletons. The V and J ends lost 3 bases and 4 bases respectively, with 27 bases between them. CDR1 and CDR2 (germline): ENHRY, SYGVKD. The CDR3 covers 19 residues. The chain combines TRBV10-3 with TRBJ1-2; weak D call: TRBD1 (5 bases). The sequence derives from a man between 65 and 79 years old with active or convalescent COVID-19. The sequenced sample was peripheral blood. This CDR3 is CAISDPIVDSKRVIYGYTF. DNA of the CDR3: TGTGCCATCAGTGACCCTATCGTTGACAGTAAGCGGGTAATCTATGGCTACACCTTC.